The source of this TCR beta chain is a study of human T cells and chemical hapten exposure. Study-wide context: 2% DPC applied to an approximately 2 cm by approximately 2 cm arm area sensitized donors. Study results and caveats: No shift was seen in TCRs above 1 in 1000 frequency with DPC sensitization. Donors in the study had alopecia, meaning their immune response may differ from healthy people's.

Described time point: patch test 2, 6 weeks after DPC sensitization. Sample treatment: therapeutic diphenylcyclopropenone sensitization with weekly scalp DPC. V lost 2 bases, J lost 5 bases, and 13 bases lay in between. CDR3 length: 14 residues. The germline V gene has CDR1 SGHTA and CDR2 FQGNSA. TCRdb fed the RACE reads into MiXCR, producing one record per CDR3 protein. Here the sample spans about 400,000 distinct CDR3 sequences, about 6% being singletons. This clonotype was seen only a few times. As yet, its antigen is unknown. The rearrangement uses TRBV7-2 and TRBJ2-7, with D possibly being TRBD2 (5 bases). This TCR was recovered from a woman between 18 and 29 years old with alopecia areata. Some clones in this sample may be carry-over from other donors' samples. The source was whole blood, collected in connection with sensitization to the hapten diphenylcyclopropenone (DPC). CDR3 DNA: TGTGCCAGCAGCTTAAACGGAGGCGCCGACGAGCAGTACTTC. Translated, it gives CASSLNGGADEQYF.